Below are 23 T cell receptor beta chains sequenced from a single sample in a study of cytomegalovirus exposure and HLA in healthy donors. Amplification used 60 Vbeta primers and 13 Jbeta primers. The assay was immunoSEQ multiplex PCR, and TCRdb's table has in-frame clones only and misses some. The repertoire holds about 110,000 clones, with about 80% as singletons. Sequences were obtained from PBMCs. The receptors were gathered from an older woman in good health and CMV-seropositive.

Concerning this clone itself: The DNA is left out, because the CDR3 cannot be placed on it with certainty; the CDR3 is given as TCRdb lists it. The chain recombines TRBV19 with TRBJ1-5; whether TRBD1, the table's D call, matches the DNA was not checked. Germline assignment: CDR1 LNHDA and CDR2 SQIVND (reference sequence). 15 amino acids form the CDR3, both terminal residues included. CDR3 protein: CASSILWTKLQPQHF.

The chain recombines TRBV5-1 with TRBJ1-1, with TRBD1 as a possible D gene (6 bases). CDR3 length equals 11 residues. Germline V gene data show CDR1 as SGHRS and CDR2 as YFSETQ. The V end was cut by 3 bases, the J end by 11 bases, with 11 bases between. CDR3 DNA sequence: TGCGCCAGCAGCTCTACAGGGAACGCTTTCTTT. This translates into CASSSTGNAFF.

This clone has only one observation. Other nucleotide sequences in the sample specify the same CDR3. The chain's CDR3 is CASSLEGVPREQFF. The DNA for the CDR3 is TGTGCCAGCAGCTTAGAAGGGGTTCCCAGAGAGCAGTTCTTC. V usage is TRBV7-9 and J usage is TRBJ2-1, with D possibly TRBD1 on 5 matching bases. Germline loops: CDR1 SEHNR, CDR2 FQNEAQ (reference sequence). The V end lost 1 base, the J end lost 10 bases, and 14 bases lay between the germline ends. This CDR3 has 14 residues.

V gene TRBV5-4 combines with J gene TRBJ2-5, with unresolved D. Trimming stripped 5 bases from V and 3 bases from J, with 11 bases between. The CDR3 has 13 residues. The germline V gene has CDR1 SGHNT and CDR2 YYREEE (reference sequence). CDR3 DNA: TGTGCCAGCAGTCAGGATGTCGAAGAGACCCAGTACTTC. Its translation: CASSQDVEETQYF.

The rearrangement uses TRBV7-9 and TRBJ1-4, with D uncertain. The CDR3 has 15 amino acids. The germline CDR1 and CDR2 sequences are SEHNR and FQNEAQ (reference sequence). V was clipped by 1 base and J by 8 bases, with 14 bases between them. DNA for the CDR3: TGTGCCAGCAGCTTAGAAGGGAGGGTTGGGGAAAAACTGTTTTTT. It is translated as CASSLEGRVGEKLFF. Filled out from reference TRBV7-9 and TRBJ1-4, the complete variable domain reads DTGVSQNPRHKITKRGQNVTFRCDPISEHNRLYWYRQTLGQGPEFLTYFQNEAQLEKSRLLSDRFSAERPKGSFSTLEIQRTEQGDSAMYLCASSLEGRVGEKLFFGSGTQLSVL.

The chain joins TRBV19 to TRBJ1-2, with D possibly being TRBD1 (6 bases). The V end lost 4 bases, the J end lost 0 bases, and 12 bases lay between the germline ends. The CDR3 contains 15 residues. The germline V gene has CDR1 LNHDA and CDR2 SQIVND (reference sequence). This chain's CDR3 is CASSTTTGSNYGYTF. Written as DNA, the CDR3 is TGTGCCAGTAGTACGACCACAGGGTCTAACTATGGCTACACCTTC.

The gene calls are TRBV6-5 and TRBJ1-1; D might be TRBD1 (5 bases). Germline CDR1 is MNHEY and CDR2 is SVGAGI. This CDR3 spans 13 amino acids. V gave up 6 bases and J gave up 5 bases, with 13 bases separating them. The DNA for the CDR3 is TGTGCCAGCAGCAGGGTTCGTGGAACTGAAGCTTTCTTT. Protein sequence: CASSRVRGTEAFF.

This CDR3 is CASSLVAGSSYEQYF. The CDR3, as DNA: TGCGCCAGCAGCTTGGTGGCGGGTAGCTCCTACGAGCAGTACTTC. The chain recombines TRBV5-1 with TRBJ2-7; a possible D gene is TRBD2 (5 bases). This CDR3 comprises 15 residues. Germline CDR1 reads SGHRS; CDR2 reads YFSETQ. V was trimmed by 0 bases and J by 0 bases, leaving 10 bases between them.

V usage is TRBV4-2 and J usage is TRBJ2-1; tentative D call: TRBD1 (5 bases). This CDR3 contains 16 residues. Trimming shortened V by 5 bases and J by 2 bases, and 16 bases separated the two germline ends. Germline lookup yields CDR1 LGHNA and CDR2 YNFKEQ. The CDR3 DNA reads as TGTGCCAGCAGCATGCCTCAGGGTAATCCCTACAATGAGCAGTTCTTC. Protein sequence: CASSMPQGNPYNEQFF.

About this clone: At one end the junction does not follow the germline gene, possibly because of a read error. The CDR3 is CANSSLAGGDNEQFF. The CDR3, as DNA: TGCGCCAACAGCTCACTAGCGGGAGGGGACAATGAGCAGTTCTTC. The rearrangement links TRBV5-1 to TRBJ2-1, with TRBD2 matching 13 bases. CDR1 and CDR2 (germline): SGHRS, YFSETQ. CDR3 length: 15 amino acids.

V gene TRBV10-3 combines with J gene TRBJ2-1, with 8 bases lining up with TRBD2. CDR1 is ENHRY and CDR2 is SYGVKD in the germline V gene. This CDR3 region has 17 residues. J gave up 3 bases and V 2 bases, and 9 bases lay outside the gene matches. CDR3 sequence reads: CAISEGSAGGLYNEQFF. The CDR3 DNA sequence: TGTGCCATCAGTGAGGGCAGCGCGGGAGGACTCTACAATGAGCAGTTCTTC.

In nucleotides, the CDR3 is TGTGCCAGCAGCTTAGTTTCAGGGGGGTTTTCCTACGAGCAGTACTTC. Translation: CASSLVSGGFSYEQYF. The chain is built from TRBV7-6 and TRBJ2-7; D may be TRBD1 (7 bases). Germline CDR1 and CDR2: SGHVS and FNYEAQ. V was shortened by 1 base and J by 1 base, with 14 bases between the two germline ends. The CDR3 runs 16 residues. Based on the CDR3 plus reference TRBV7-6 and TRBJ2-7, the full variable domain is GAGVSQSPRYKVTKRGQDVALRCDPISGHVSLYWYRQALGQGPEFLTYFNYEAQQDKSGLPNDRFSAERPEGSISTLTIQRTEQRDSAMYRCASSLVSGGFSYEQYFGPGTRLTVT.

In DNA, the CDR3 is TGTGCCAGCAGCCAAGGACTAGCGGAAACCGGGGAGCTGTTTTTT. Translation gives CASSQGLAETGELFF. This chain uses TRBV4-2 with TRBJ2-2; the match to TRBD2 covers 9 bases. The J segment lost 5 bases and the V segment lost 1 base, leaving 2 bases of the junction unmatched. CDR3 size: 15 residues. Germline loops: CDR1 LGHNA, CDR2 YNFKEQ.

The chain couples TRBV4-2 to TRBJ2-5; 9 bases map to TRBD2. CDR1 and CDR2 from the germline V gene are LGHNA and YNFKEQ. After removal of 0 bases from V and 5 bases from J, the junction contained 4 bases not matched to a gene. CDR3 size: 15 residues. This chain's CDR3 is CASSQDVAGAETQYF. CDR3 nucleotides: TGTGCCAGCAGCCAAGACGTAGCGGGAGCTGAGACCCAGTACTTC.

The chain combines TRBV29-1 with TRBJ1-3; possible D gene TRBD1, 6 bases. V was trimmed by 5 bases and J by 2 bases, leaving 16 bases between them. CDR1 is SQVTM and CDR2 is ANQGSEA in the germline V gene. The CDR3 loop spans 15 amino acids. This CDR3 is CSVRTDDTPGNTIYF. The CDR3 DNA is TGCAGCGTTCGGACAGACGATACCCCTGGAAACACCATATATTTT.

The chain links TRBV2 to TRBJ1-2; TRBD1 agrees at 7 bases. The CDR3 consists of 15 residues. V lost 0 bases and J lost 8; bases outside the gene matches: 9. The germline CDR1 and CDR2 sequences are SNHLY and FYNNEI. This CDR3 is CASSEALRGREGYTF. CDR3 DNA: TGTGCCAGCAGTGAAGCGCTTAGGGGGCGCGAAGGCTACACCTTC.

The gene calls are TRBV5-1 and TRBJ2-1; 12 bases align to TRBD2. J lost 4 bases, V lost 4 bases, and 12 bases had no gene match. Germline V gene lookup returns CDR1 SGHRS and CDR2 YFSETQ. The length of the CDR3 is 18 residues. The CDR3: CASSPVRGLAGAYNEQFF. The CDR3 DNA sequence: TGCGCCAGCAGCCCCGTAAGGGGACTAGCGGGTGCATACAATGAGCAGTTCTTC. The whole variable domain, filled in from reference TRBV5-1 and TRBJ2-1, reads KAGVTQTPRYLIKTRGQQVTLSCSPISGHRSVSWYQQTPGQGLQFLFEYFSETQRNKGNFPGRFSGRQFSNSRSEMNVSTLELGDSALYLCASSPVRGLAGAYNEQFFGPGTRLTVL.

The genes are TRBV11-2 and TRBJ1-2, with D hard to call. The CDR3 length is 16 residues. Germline loops: CDR1 SGHAT, CDR2 FQNNGV. V gave up 5 bases and J gave up 6 bases, with 22 bases separating them. The CDR3 DNA reads TGTGCCAGCAGCCCCCAGCCGGGGTCCCCTTCTGATGGCTACACCTTC. Protein product: CASSPQPGSPSDGYTF.

This chain joins TRBV9 and TRBJ2-1, with D perhaps TRBD1 (5 bases). Trimming pared 0 bases from V and 2 bases from J, leaving 12 bases between. CDR3 length: 16 residues. CDR1 and CDR2 from the germline V gene are SGDLS and YYNGEE. The CDR3, as DNA: TGTGCCAGCAGCGTAGGAAGGAAGGGGCCCTACAATGAGCAGTTCTTC. This gives the protein CASSVGRKGPYNEQFF.

The V and J genes are TRBV6-1 and TRBJ2-7; 10 nucleotides match TRBD1. Germline assignment: CDR1 MNHNS and CDR2 SASEGT. Trimming removed 6 bases from V and 3 bases from J; junction bases left unmatched: 5. The CDR3 has 14 amino acids. The CDR3 DNA is TGTGCCAGCAGCTGGACAGGGGGTTTCTACGAGCAGTACTTC. This gives the protein CASSWTGGFYEQYF.

The rearrangement joins TRBV7-3 to TRBJ2-3, with 8 bases that match TRBD2. Per the germline V gene, CDR1 is SGHTA and CDR2 is FQGTGA. The CDR3 has 17 amino acids. V was clipped by 2 bases and J by 4 bases; unmatched bases: 11. CDR3 bases: TGTGCCAGCAGCTTACGGAGTAGCGGGAAGGTCGCAGATACGCAGTATTTT. It yields the protein CASSLRSSGKVADTQYF.

This clone was seen only a few times. CDR3 nucleotides: TGTGCCAGTAGTCCGAACGGAGGGACTTCTAGCACAGATACGCAGTATTTT. Its protein product is CASSPNGGTSSTDTQYF. The chain uses TRBV19 and TRBJ2-3, with a weak D call TRBD2 (6 bases). This CDR3 has 17 amino acids. With 5 bases removed from V and 0 bases from J, the gap between germline ends came to 18 bases. Germline CDR1 and CDR2: LNHDA and SQIVND (reference sequence).

In its sample, this clone was seen once. The chain couples TRBV5-4 to TRBJ1-2; D not resolved. V was cut by 6 bases and J by 5 bases, with 20 bases left in between. This CDR3 has 15 amino acids. Germline V CDR1 and CDR2: SGHNT, YYREEE (reference sequence). This CDR3 reads CASTRRVGLGYGYTF. CDR3 sequence (DNA): TGTGCCAGCACACGGAGGGTAGGGCTTGGGTATGGCTACACCTTC.